This T cell receptor beta chain stems from a study of cytomegalovirus exposure and HLA in healthy donors. Study findings and constraints: The Asian-associated ancestry cluster reportedly had fewer N-insertions than the approximately 700-donor mean in a later analysis. CMV serostatus was the only immune exposure information that was available.

The germline gives CDR1 SGHVS, CDR2 FNYEAQ. V dropped 8 bases and J dropped 3 bases, with 12 bases sitting between them. This CDR3 contains 13 residues. For this clone: Its antigen is still unknown.

Amplification used 60 Vbeta primers and 13 Jbeta primers. Produced via immunoSEQ multiplex PCR; TCRdb's table is partial and in-frame only. The table lists roughly 140,000 clones, 80% of them singletons. Sequenced sample: PBMCs. The gene calls are TRBV7-6 and TRBJ2-3; weak D call: TRBD1 (5 bases). The sequence was collected from a male donor in good health and CMV-seronegative. CDR3 sequence (DNA): TGTGCCAGCCCCAGGGTCAGTACAGATACGCAGTATTTT. Translating gives CASPRVSTDTQYF.